The next 31 T cell receptor beta chains were all read from a single sample in a study of T-cell reconstitution after alpha-beta-depleted transplantation in children. As it was prepared, the TCRbeta library received unique molecular identifiers. TCRdb analysed the PCR reads with MiXCR anew, one entry per CDR3 protein. The table lists 400,000 to 550,000 distinct CDR3 sequences, about 10% of them singletons, with around 2.2% in the top ten. This sample comprised PBMCs, obtained before TCRalphabeta/CD19-depleted stem cell transplant. The receptors were sampled from a child under 10 years old with inherited bone marrow failure, due to receive a stem cell transplant.

This clonotype was seen repeatedly, ten times or more. This chain connects TRBV7-7 to TRBJ2-5; 11 nucleotides agree with TRBD1. This CDR3 region has 15 residues. CDR1 and CDR2 from the germline V gene are SSHAT and FNYEAQ (reference sequence). Trimming took 5 bases from V and 4 from J; bases not matched to a gene: 6. The CDR3 loop reads CASSRGTGGIETQYF. Written as DNA, the CDR3 is TGTGCCAGCAGCCGGGGGACAGGGGGTATAGAGACCCAGTACTTC.

This clonotype has a count of ten or more. The gene calls are TRBV15 and TRBJ1-2; D might be TRBD1 (5 bases). Trimming stripped 1 base from V and 3 bases from J, with 12 bases between. In germline, CDR1 is LNHNV, CDR2 YYDKDF (reference sequence). The CDR3 consists of 15 residues. Here the CDR3 DNA reads TGTGCCACCAGCAGAGGCACAGGATCGCACTATGGCTACACCTTC. It translates to CATSRGTGSHYGYTF.

Many counts were recorded for this clonotype. This chain uses TRBV29-1 with TRBJ2-1; D gene unclear. Germline V gene lookup returns CDR1 SQVTM and CDR2 ANQGSEA. This CDR3 comprises 13 residues. V shed 4 bases and J shed 0 bases, with 7 bases lying between them. CDR3 bases: TGCAGCGTTGTAGGTAACTCCTACAATGAGCAGTTCTTC. Residues: CSVVGNSYNEQFF.

Many counts were recorded for this clonotype. For the CDR3, the DNA is TGCGCCAGCAGCTTGGGACGGGCCAGCACAGATACGCAGTATTTT. It encodes CASSLGRASTDTQYF. This chain connects TRBV5-1 to TRBJ2-3; D is uncertain. CDR3 length equals 15 residues. Germline V gene data show CDR1 as SGHRS and CDR2 as YFSETQ. V lost 0 bases, J lost 0 bases, and 8 bases lay in between. The whole variable domain, filled in from reference TRBV5-1 and TRBJ2-3, reads KAGVTQTPRYLIKTRGQQVTLSCSPISGHRSVSWYQQTPGQGLQFLFEYFSETQRNKGNFPGRFSGRQFSNSRSEMNVSTLELGDSALYLCASSLGRASTDTQYFGPGTRLTVL.

This clonotype was seen many times. This chain joins TRBV29-1 and TRBJ2-7; 10 nucleotides line up with TRBD2. This CDR3 comprises 14 residues. With V trimmed by 3 bases and J by 3 bases, 5 bases remained unmatched. Germline V lookup: CDR1 SQVTM, CDR2 ANQGSEA. Here the CDR3 DNA reads TGCAGCGTTGAGTGGGCTAGCGGGAGCTACGAGCAGTACTTC. It yields the protein CSVEWASGSYEQYF.

In this sample, this clonotype turned up many times. The genes are TRBV20-1 and TRBJ1-1; maybe TRBD1 (5 bases). The V gene's germline CDR1 is DFQATT and CDR2 SNEGSKA (reference sequence). This CDR3 has 16 residues. V lost 1 base and J lost 4, with 19 bases in between. CDR3 in amino acids: CSARVRGWIRGTEAFF. CDR3 DNA sequence: TGCAGTGCTAGAGTCCGGGGGTGGATTAGGGGCACTGAAGCTTTCTTT.

Comments on this clonotype: A single base separates this from a much larger clone, so it may be a read error. The chain recombines TRBV5-1 with TRBJ2-5; D unresolved. The CDR3 totals 15 residues. Per the germline V gene, CDR1 is SGHRS and CDR2 is YFSETQ. The CDR3 is CASSLVRLDQVTQYF. The CDR3 DNA is TGCGCCAGCAGCTTGGTTAGGTTGGACCAAGTGACCCAGTACTTC.

Many counts were recorded for this clonotype. The chain has TRBV27 and TRBJ2-1; D unresolved. CDR1 is MNHEY, CDR2 SMNVEV, per germline (reference sequence). CDR3 length equals 14 residues. Trimming removed 4 bases at V and 7 bases at J, with 14 bases between. As DNA, the CDR3 is TGTGCCAGCAGTTCCCCGTGGGGTTTGAATGAGCAGTTCTTC. As protein: CASSSPWGLNEQFF.

This clonotype was seen at least ten times. This chain uses TRBV4-3 with TRBJ2-5, with no clear D. CDR1 is LGHNA, CDR2 YSLEER, per germline. Trimming pared 0 bases from V and 4 bases from J, leaving 12 bases between. The CDR3 covers 15 residues. CDR3 DNA: TGCGCCAGCAGCCAAGAAATATCAGGACGAGAGACCCAGTACTTC. Residues: CASSQEISGRETQYF.

This clonotype came up many times. J is TRBJ1-1 and V is TRBV4-3, with a possible D match to TRBD1 (5 bases). This CDR3 has 15 amino acids. The V end was cut by 4 bases, the J end by 3 bases, with 15 bases between. CDR1 is LGHNA, CDR2 YSLEER, per germline. The CDR3 DNA reads as TGCGCCAGCAGCCCCCAGCGGGGCCTAGACACTGAAGCTTTCTTT. This sequence encodes CASSPQRGLDTEAFF.

This clonotype was observed at least ten times. The chain is built from TRBV4-3 and TRBJ2-7; 8 bases fit TRBD2. V was clipped by 2 bases and J by 4 bases; unmatched bases: 7. Germline CDR1 reads LGHNA; CDR2 reads YSLEER. The CDR3 length is 15 residues. This CDR3 is CASSQTVSGRYEQYF. CDR3 nucleotides: TGCGCCAGCAGCCAAACGGTAAGCGGGAGATACGAGCAGTACTTC.

The V gene is TRBV29-1, the J gene TRBJ1-1, with a tentative D call TRBD1 (6 bases). Germline values: CDR1 SQVTM, CDR2 ANQGSEA. Trimming removed 3 bases from V and 4 bases from J, with 9 bases in between. The CDR3 covers 12 residues. As DNA, the CDR3 is TGCAGCGTTGATCCCAGGGGCACTGAAGCTTTCTTT. As protein: CSVDPRGTEAFF.

This clonotype was counted a few times. The chain has TRBV7-9 and TRBJ2-7; 10 bases match TRBD2. The germline CDR1 and CDR2 sequences are SEHNR and FQNEAQ (reference sequence). V was clipped by 5 bases and J by 6 bases; unmatched bases: 13. The CDR3 runs 16 residues. DNA for the CDR3: TGTGCCAGCAGCCAGTACCTAGCGGGAGTACGTCCCGAGCAGTACTTC. Protein: CASSQYLAGVRPEQYF.

The sample holds many counts of this clonotype. The chain couples TRBV18 to TRBJ2-5; either TRBD1 or TRBD2 may supply D (5 bases each). The V gene lost 0 bases and the J gene lost 2 bases, with 13 bases spanning the gap. The CDR3 consists of 16 residues. Per the germline V gene, CDR1 is KGHSH and CDR2 is LQKENI. The CDR3 nucleotides read TGTGCCAGCTCACCACCGCGGTTGGGACCTCAAGAGACCCAGTACTTC. Encoded protein: CASSPPRLGPQETQYF.

This clonotype showed up many times. The chain employs TRBV6-2 or TRBV6-3 and TRBJ2-5, with D tentatively TRBD1 (5 bases). CDR3 length: 14 amino acids. V shed 0 bases and J shed 0 bases, with 5 bases lying between them. Germline lookup yields CDR1 MNHEY and CDR2 SVGEGT. The CDR3 DNA is TGTGCCAGCAGTTACTCGGACAACCAAGAGACCCAGTACTTC. The encoded protein is CASSYSDNQETQYF.

This clonotype was seen at least ten times. CDR3 DNA: TGCGCCAGCAGCTTGGAGGGGCAGATAAGCACTGAAGCTTTCTTT. Encoded protein: CASSLEGQISTEAFF. J is TRBJ1-1 and V is TRBV5-1; possibly TRBD1 for D (5 bases). The V and J ends lost 0 bases and 4 bases respectively, with 13 bases between them. CDR1 and CDR2 (germline): SGHRS, YFSETQ. The CDR3 covers 15 residues.

The gene calls are TRBV18 and TRBJ2-1; 9 bases are shared with TRBD2. CDR3 size: 16 residues. Per the germline V gene, CDR1 is KGHSH and CDR2 is LQKENI. V lost 3 bases to trimming and J lost 7 bases; unmatched junction nucleotides: 10. CDR3 sequence: CASSPLLAGFNNEQFF. As DNA, the CDR3 is TGTGCCAGCTCACCCCTCCTAGCGGGATTTAATAATGAGCAGTTCTTC.

This clonotype was observed many times. This chain links TRBV10-3 with TRBJ2-3, with D unresolved. Germline-derived CDR1 and CDR2 are ENHRY and SYGVKD. The CDR3 contains 14 residues. Trimming stripped 10 bases from V and 0 bases from J, with 14 bases between. The CDR3 loop is CASSRTLSTDTQYF. The CDR3, as DNA: TGTGCCAGTTCGAGGACCTTAAGCACAGATACGCAGTATTTT.

This clonotype showed up many times. The J gene is TRBJ2-5, the V gene TRBV29-1; D may be TRBD1 (5 bases). Germline CDR1 reads SQVTM; CDR2 reads ANQGSEA. Trimming took off 4 bases at V and 2 bases at J, with 11 bases between the two ends. This CDR3 is 13 amino acids long. The CDR3 sequence: CSVADSSQETQYF. CDR3 coding DNA: TGCAGCGTTGCTGACAGCTCACAAGAGACCCAGTACTTC.

The J gene is TRBJ1-4, the V gene TRBV5-1, with TRBD1 matching over 8 bases. This CDR3 contains 17 residues. The J segment lost 5 bases and the V segment lost 0 bases, leaving 9 bases of the junction unmatched. Germline V gene lookup returns CDR1 SGHRS and CDR2 YFSETQ. Here the CDR3 reads CASSLVPLRQGNEKLFF. The CDR3 DNA sequence: TGCGCCAGCAGCTTGGTTCCGCTGCGACAGGGGAATGAAAAACTGTTTTTT.

This clonotype occurred a few times. The rearrangement joins TRBV29-1 to TRBJ1-1; maybe TRBD1 (5 bases). Trimming left V 3 bases short and J 0 bases short, with 8 bases between. This CDR3 is 13 amino acids long. Germline V CDR1 and CDR2: SQVTM, ANQGSEA. Written as DNA, the CDR3 is TGCAGCGTTGATCCAGGGTTGAACACTGAAGCTTTCTTT. This translates into CSVDPGLNTEAFF.

In this sample, this clonotype turned up many times. This rearrangement joins TRBV20-1 to TRBJ1-4, with a weak D call TRBD1 (6 bases). Trimming cost V 6 bases and J 5 bases, with 19 bases left between them. The CDR3 sequence is 15 residues long. Germline V CDR1 and CDR2: DFQATT, SNEGSKA (reference sequence). CDR3: CSAEPRTVANEKLFF. The CDR3 DNA sequence: TGCAGTGCGGAACCCAGGACAGTAGCGAATGAAAAACTGTTTTTT.

This clonotype appeared many times. The chain carries TRBV12-3 or TRBV12-4 and TRBJ2-1, with D possibly matching TRBD2 (6 bases). CDR3 length: 13 amino acids. V shed 6 bases and J shed 4 bases, with 10 bases lying between them. The CDR3 loop is CASSIAVYNEQFF. CDR3 coding DNA: TGTGCCAGCAGCATAGCGGTATACAATGAGCAGTTCTTC.

This clonotype came up many times. V usage is TRBV9 and J usage is TRBJ2-7, with TRBD2 matching over 8 bases. Looked up from germline, CDR1 is SGDLS and CDR2 is YYNGEE. The CDR3 loop spans 15 amino acids. Germline trimming cut 0 bases from V and 2 bases from J; bases unmatched to any gene: 4. The CDR3 protein is CASSVGLAMAYEQYF. CDR3 DNA sequence: TGTGCCAGCAGCGTAGGACTAGCGATGGCCTACGAGCAGTACTTC.

In its sample, this clonotype was seen many times. This chain uses TRBV15 with TRBJ2-7, with D possibly being TRBD2 (6 bases). The CDR3 has 14 residues. Trimming left V 6 bases short and J 2 bases short, with 14 bases between. CDR1 and CDR2 (germline): LNHNV, YYDKDF (reference sequence). The CDR3 spells CATRMTGVTYEQYF. The DNA of the CDR3 is TGTGCCACCAGGATGACGGGGGTCACCTACGAGCAGTACTTC.

This clonotype showed up many times. V usage is TRBV19 and J usage is TRBJ2-1; TRBD2 aligns across 7 bases. With 3 bases clipped from V and 4 bases from J, the junction kept 6 bases outside the gene matches. CDR3 length: 15 residues. Germline lookup yields CDR1 LNHDA and CDR2 SQIVND (reference sequence). DNA of the CDR3: TGTGCCAGTAGTATCTCGGGGGGAGGTTACAATGAGCAGTTCTTC. Its translation: CASSISGGGYNEQFF.

Details on this clonotype: The junction departs from the called germline gene at one end, perhaps through a read error. This chain connects TRBV5-1 to TRBJ2-1, with TRBD2 matching 16 bases. This CDR3 is built from 18 residues. The germline V gene has CDR1 SGHRS and CDR2 YFSETQ. This CDR3 reads CASSSGLAGGPSYNERFF. Here the CDR3 DNA reads TGCGCCAGCAGCTCGGGACTAGCGGGAGGGCCGTCCTACAATGAGCGGTTCTTC.

Many counts were recorded for this clonotype. V gene TRBV7-9 combines with J gene TRBJ1-2; no firm D call. V lost 10 bases and J 1 base, leaving 16 bases between the germline ends. Germline loops: CDR1 SEHNR, CDR2 FQNEAQ (reference sequence). The CDR3 covers 14 residues. DNA of the CDR3: TGTGCCATCCCTATCGGGGATCTTAACTATGGCTACACCTTC. Protein sequence: CAIPIGDLNYGYTF.

This clonotype appeared many times. The J gene is TRBJ2-2, the V gene TRBV20-1; the match to TRBD2 covers 13 bases. V shed 4 bases and J 6 bases; nucleotides not matched to a gene: 5. The length of the CDR3 is 15 residues. In germline, CDR1 is DFQATT, CDR2 SNEGSKA (reference sequence). The CDR3 reads CSATTSGRASGELFF. CDR3 nucleotides: TGCAGTGCTACTACTAGCGGGAGGGCCTCCGGGGAGCTGTTTTTT.

This clonotype was detected only a few times. The rearrangement joins TRBV5-1 to TRBJ2-1, with TRBD2 matching over 7 bases. The CDR3 has 15 amino acids. Trimming took 7 bases from V and 8 from J; bases not matched to a gene: 15. Germline values: CDR1 SGHRS, CDR2 YFSETQ. DNA for the CDR3: TGCGCCAGCCGGGTTTGGGGGGAGGGCCTCGATGAGCAGTTCTTC. As protein: CASRVWGEGLDEQFF. Full variable domain (remainder filled in from reference TRBV5-1 and TRBJ2-1): KAGVTQTPRYLIKTRGQQVTLSCSPISGHRSVSWYQQTPGQGLQFLFEYFSETQRNKGNFPGRFSGRQFSNSRSEMNVSTLELGDSALYLCASRVWGEGLDEQFFGPGTRLTVL.

This clonotype was recorded many times. The V call is TRBV12-3 or TRBV12-4, the J call TRBJ2-1; TRBD2 aligns across 10 bases. The CDR3 runs 16 residues. Germline trimming cut 7 bases from V and 7 bases from J; bases unmatched to any gene: 13. The CDR3 loop is CASTRKAGGPGNEQFF. DNA of the CDR3: TGTGCCAGCACCCGAAAAGCGGGAGGGCCAGGAAATGAGCAGTTCTTC.